This section outlines one T cell receptor (beta chain) sequence together with its context. No antigen is known for it. Per-nucleotide qualities are absent, and no much larger clonotype sits a single base away. V and J are truncated by 8 bases and 0 bases respectively, leaving an intervening sequence of 8 bases. Taken from the germline V gene, the CDR1 and CDR2 loops are WSHSY and SAAADI. Reading from cysteine to phenylalanine, the CDR3 counts 13 amino acids. This entry keeps only the CDR3 DNA: 39 bases, framed from base 1. The source of the sample is a study of T-cell reconstitution after alpha-beta-depleted transplantation in children (dated by TCRdb to 2016 to 2017). Concerning the study at large: Using TCR repertoire profiling, the study quantitatively followed how T-cell immune reconstitution unfolded in children after TCRalphabeta/CD19-depleted allogeneic hematopoietic cell transplantation.

To prepare the library, PCR was applied. TCRdb names Illumina HiSeq 2500 as the instrument used. To normalize quantification of the TCRbeta repertoire, the TCR libraries were built with molecular barcoding that relied on unique molecular identifiers. Starting from the raw public reads, TCRdb applied fastp trimming at Q25, assembled clones with MiXCR and retained in-frame beta chains. Duplicate CDR3 protein sequences are folded into a single record with the most common DNA and genes. This sample is represented by 490,000 or so distinct CDR3 sequences; around 12% of them were singletons. The ten largest clones represent roughly 5.4% of the sample.

Here the sequenced sample was PBMCs from the stem cell graft donor, taken from the stem cell graft. This clonotype was obtained from a human donor who donated a stem cell graft to a child with combined immunodeficiency. In this chain, TRBV10-2 is recombined with TRBJ1-3; the D gene assignment is ambiguous. The bases read TGCGCCAGCGGCTCCGGCTCTGGAAACACCATATATTTT. It specifies CASGSGSGNTIYF.